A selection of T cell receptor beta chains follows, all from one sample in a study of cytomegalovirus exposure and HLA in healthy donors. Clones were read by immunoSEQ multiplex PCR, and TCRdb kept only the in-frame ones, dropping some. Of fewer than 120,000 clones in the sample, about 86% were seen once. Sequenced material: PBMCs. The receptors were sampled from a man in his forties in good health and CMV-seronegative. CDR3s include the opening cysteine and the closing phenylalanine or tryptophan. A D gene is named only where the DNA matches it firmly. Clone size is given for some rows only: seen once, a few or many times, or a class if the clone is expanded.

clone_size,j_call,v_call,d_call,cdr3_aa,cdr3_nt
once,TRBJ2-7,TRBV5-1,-,CASSLGNRDWAYEQYF,TGCGCCAGCAGCTTGGGGAACCGGGACTGGGCCTACGAGCAGTACTTC
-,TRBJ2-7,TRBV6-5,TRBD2,CASSYSSGGSYEQYF,TGTGCCAGCAGTTACTCGTCGGGGGGTTCCTACGAGCAGTACTTC
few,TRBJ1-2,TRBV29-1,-,CSSTGALGLGYTF,TGCAGCTCTACGGGAGCCCTAGGTTTGGGCTACACCTTC
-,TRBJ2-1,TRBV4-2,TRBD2,CASSQVVSGGPGEFF,TGTGCCAGCAGCCAAGTTGTTAGCGGGGGGCCAGGGGAGTTCTTC
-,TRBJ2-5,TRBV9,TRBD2,CASSRRLAGGETQYF,TGTGCCAGCAGCCGGCGACTAGCGGGGGGAGAGACCCAGTACTTC
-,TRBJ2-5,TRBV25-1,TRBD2,CASSTSVETQYF,TGTGCCAGCAGCACTAGCGTTGAGACCCAGTACTTC
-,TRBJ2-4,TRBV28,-,CASSLFQGRLENIQYF,TGTGCCAGCAGTTTATTCCAGGGTCGGCTGGAAAACATTCAGTACTTC
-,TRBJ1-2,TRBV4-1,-,CASRPLTGEALRGYGYTF,TGCGCCAGCAGGCCGCTTACAGGCGAGGCCCTAAGGGGCTATGGCTACACCTTC
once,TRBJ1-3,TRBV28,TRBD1,CAIWTGLPSGNTIYF,TGTGCCATCTGGACAGGCTTACCGTCTGGAAACACCATATATTTT
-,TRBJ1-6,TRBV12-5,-,CASGRQGKNSPLHF,TGTGCTAGTGGCAGGCAGGGGAAAAATTCACCCCTCCACTTT
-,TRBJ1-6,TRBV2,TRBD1,CASNAWDRSAF,TGTGCCAGCAATGCATGGGACAGATCCGCCTTT
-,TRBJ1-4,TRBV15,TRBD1,CATSRTGFNEKLFF,TGTGCCACCAGCAGGACAGGGTTTAATGAAAAACTGTTTTTT
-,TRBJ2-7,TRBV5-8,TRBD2,CASSSGLAGVEQYF,TGTGCCAGCAGCTCCGGACTAGCGGGGGTCGAGCAGTACTTC
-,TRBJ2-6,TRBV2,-,CASSGTTGANVLTF,TGTGCCAGCAGTGGGACTACTGGGGCCAACGTCCTGACTTTC
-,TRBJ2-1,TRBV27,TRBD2,CASSSRTSGRPYNEQFF,TGTGCCAGCAGTTCACGGACTAGCGGGCGCCCCTACAATGAGCAGTTCTTC
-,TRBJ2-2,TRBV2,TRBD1,CASIRTGHTGELFF,TGTGCCAGCATCAGGACAGGGCACACCGGGGAGCTGTTTTTT
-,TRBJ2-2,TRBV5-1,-,CASSGRTGTGELFF,TGCGCCAGCAGCGGGAGAACGGGCACCGGGGAGCTGTTTTTT
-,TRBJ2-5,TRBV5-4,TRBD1,CASSWIRDRGDETQYF,TGTGCCAGCAGCTGGATCCGGGACAGGGGTGACGAGACCCAGTACTTC
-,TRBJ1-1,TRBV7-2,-,CASSLGRRNTEAFF,TGTGCCAGCAGCTTAGGGCGGAGGAACACTGAAGCTTTCTTT
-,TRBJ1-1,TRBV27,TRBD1,CASSLGQGTNTEAFF,TGTGCCAGCAGTTTGGGACAGGGGACGAACACTGAAGCTTTCTTT
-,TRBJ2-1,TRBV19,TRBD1,CASSMVGQGFNEQFF,TGTGCCAGTAGTATGGTGGGACAGGGTTTTAATGAGCAGTTCTTC
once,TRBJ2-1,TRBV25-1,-,CASSRGSNNEQFF,TGTGCCAGCAGTCGGGGGTCCAACAATGAGCAGTTCTTC
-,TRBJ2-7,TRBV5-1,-,CASSVGAYEQYF,TGCGCCAGCTCCGTGGGAGCCTACGAGCAGTACTTC
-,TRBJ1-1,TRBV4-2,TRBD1,CASSLDRAGGTEAFF,TGTGCCAGCAGCCTCGACAGGGCTGGGGGGACTGAAGCTTTCTTT
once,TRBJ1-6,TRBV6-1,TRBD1,CASSEWKGARVLGSSYNSPLHF,TGTGCCAGCAGTGAATGGAAGGGGGCGAGAGTGCTAGGATCCTCCTATAATTCACCCCTCCACTTT
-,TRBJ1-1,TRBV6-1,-,CASSRGGNTEAFF,TGTGCCAGCAGCCGAGGGGGGAACACTGAAGCTTTCTTT
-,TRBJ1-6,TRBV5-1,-,CASSSTGQFDSPLHF,TGCGCCAGCAGCTCGACAGGTCAGTTTGATTCACCCCTCCACTTT
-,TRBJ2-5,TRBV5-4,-,CASSNRDYQETQYF,TGTGCCAGCAGCAACCGGGACTACCAAGAGACCCAGTACTTC
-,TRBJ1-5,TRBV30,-,CAWGGRQRNQPQHF,TGTGCCTGGGGAGGCCGGCAGAGAAATCAGCCCCAGCATTTT
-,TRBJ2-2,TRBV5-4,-,CASSLTGRARTGELFF,TGTGCCAGCAGCTTGACGGGCAGGGCGAGGACCGGGGAGCTGTTTTTT
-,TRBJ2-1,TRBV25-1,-,CASRLTGPYNEQFF,TGTGCCAGCAGGTTAACGGGTCCTTACAATGAGCAGTTCTTC
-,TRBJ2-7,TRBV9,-,CASSATDFRNF,TGTGCCAGCAGCGCGACGGATTTCAGGAACTTC
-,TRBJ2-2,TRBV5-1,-,CASSPGWQGTLFF,TGCGCCAGCAGCCCGGGGTGGCAGGGGACCCTGTTTTTT
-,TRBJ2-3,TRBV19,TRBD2,CASSIASGGTDTQYF,TGTGCCAGTAGTATCGCTAGCGGGGGCACAGATACGCAGTATTTT
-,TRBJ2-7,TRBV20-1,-,CSARQGYEQYF,TGCAGTGCTAGACAGGGCTACGAGCAGTACTTC
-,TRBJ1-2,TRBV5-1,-,CASSFGLQGNGYTF,TGCGCCAGCAGTTTTGGGTTACAGGGTAATGGCTACACCTTC
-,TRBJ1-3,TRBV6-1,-,CASSSREGAGNTIYF,TGTGCCAGCAGTAGTCGGGAGGGAGCTGGAAACACCATATATTTT
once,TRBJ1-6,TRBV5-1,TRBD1,CASSLDRGYSPLHF,TGCGCCAGCAGCTTGGACAGGGGGTATTCACCCCTCCACTTT
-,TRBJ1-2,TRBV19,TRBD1,CASSARDSFTFNYGYTF,TGTGCCAGTAGTGCCCGGGACAGTTTCACTTTTAACTATGGCTACACCTTC
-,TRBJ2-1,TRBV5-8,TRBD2,CASSHLLGLAQAGWFF,TGTGCCAGCAGCCATCTTTTGGGACTAGCGCAGGCCGGGTGGTTCTTC
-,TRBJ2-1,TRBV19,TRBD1,CASSHTGGIGYNEQFF,TGTGCCAGTAGTCATACAGGGGGAATAGGCTACAATGAGCAGTTCTTC
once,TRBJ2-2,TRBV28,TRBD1,CASRRSGGDTGELFF,TGTGCCAGCCGCCGGTCAGGGGGAGACACCGGGGAGCTGTTTTTT
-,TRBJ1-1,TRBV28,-,CASSLSGVGNTEAFF,TGTGCCAGCAGTTTATCGGGGGTAGGTAACACTGAAGCTTTCTTT
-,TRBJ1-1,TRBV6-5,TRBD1,CASTGQGVPEAFF,TGTGCCAGCACTGGACAGGGGGTCCCTGAAGCTTTCTTT